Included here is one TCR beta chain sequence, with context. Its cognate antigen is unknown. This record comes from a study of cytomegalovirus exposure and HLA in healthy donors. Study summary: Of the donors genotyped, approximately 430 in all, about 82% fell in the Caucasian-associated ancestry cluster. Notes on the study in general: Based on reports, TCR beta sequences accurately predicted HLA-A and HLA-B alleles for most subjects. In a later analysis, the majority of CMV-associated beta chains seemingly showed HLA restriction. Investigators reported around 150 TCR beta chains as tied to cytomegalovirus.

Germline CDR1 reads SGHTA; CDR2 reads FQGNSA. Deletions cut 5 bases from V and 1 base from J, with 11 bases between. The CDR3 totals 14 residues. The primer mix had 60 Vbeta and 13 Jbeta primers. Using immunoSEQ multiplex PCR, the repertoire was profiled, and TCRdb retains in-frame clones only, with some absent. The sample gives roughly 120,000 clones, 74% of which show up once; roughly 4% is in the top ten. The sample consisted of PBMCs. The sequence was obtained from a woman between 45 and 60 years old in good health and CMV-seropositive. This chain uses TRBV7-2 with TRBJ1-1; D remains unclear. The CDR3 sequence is CASSLGRGNTEAFF. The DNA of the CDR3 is TGTGCCAGCAGCCTTGGGAGAGGGAACACTGAAGCTTTCTTT.